This TCR beta chain emerged from a study of cytomegalovirus exposure and HLA in healthy donors. General study findings and limits: The study put 150 to 200 TCR beta chains on its list as cytomegalovirus-associated. According to a later analysis, TCR clusters from the first cohort tended to co-occur in the approximately 130 validation repertoires.

Assay used: immunoSEQ multiplex PCR; TCRdb lists only in-frame clones, some missing. The table lists some 230,000 clones, around nine tenths of them singletons. Worth noting for this clone: Its antigen is unknown.

The V gene end was trimmed by 6 bases and the J gene end by 1 base; junction bases not matched to a gene: 8. Looked up from germline, CDR1 is MNHNS and CDR2 is SASEGT. CDR3 length equals 15 residues. The receptor was derived from a woman aged 18-30 years in good health and CMV-seronegative. The chain combines TRBV6-1 with TRBJ1-2, with 7 bases that match TRBD1. Sample: PBMCs. The CDR3 bases are TGTGCCAGCAGCGCTGCAGGGGGGAGTAACTATGGCTACACCTTC. Protein product: CASSAAGGSNYGYTF.